This T cell receptor beta chain is drawn from a study of T cells in localized non-small cell lung cancer. As regards this clone: Antigen: not known.

Study-level findings and limits: Adjacent lung was found to contain a median roughly 60 of the top 100 tumor clones.

Germline loops: CDR1 LNHDA, CDR2 SQIVND (reference sequence). There are 14 residues in the CDR3. V was shortened by 7 bases and J by 8 bases, with 20 bases between the two germline ends. Repertoires were generated with immunoSEQ multiplex PCR, while TCRdb's copy carries only in-frame clones and drops some. Seen here are approximately 54,000 clones, around 83% observed once, and the top ten hold 15% to 20%. The TCR was taken from a female donor of 60 years or more with stage II squamous cell lung carcinoma. The chain joins TRBV19 to TRBJ1-2, with TRBD1 as a possible D gene (6 bases). The sequencing here drew on peripheral blood, taken before any cancer treatment. In DNA form, the CDR3 reads TGTGCCAGTAACGACAGGACCCCACCTTCGGGCTACACCTTC. Its protein is CASNDRTPPSGYTF. The complete variable domain, with remaining parts taken from reference TRBV19 and TRBJ1-2, reads DGGITQSPKYLFRKEGQNVTLSCEQNLNHDAMYWYRQDPGQGLRLIYYSQIVNDFQKGDIAEGYSVSREKKESFPLTVTSAQKNPTAFYLCASNDRTPPSGYTFGSGTRLTVV.